The sample holds one count of the clone carrying this T cell receptor (beta chain). Between the trimmed V and J ends, which lost 0 bases and 1 base, there was a span of 9 bases. This CDR3 spans 15 amino acids. The V gene's germline CDR1 is LNHNV and CDR2 YYDKDF (reference sequence). These data belong to a study of blood T cell repertoires in COVID-19. In the study overall: Sources were T cells, B-cell-depleted T cells, or PBMCs; the material itself was cDNA or gDNA.

Assay used: immunoSEQ multiplex PCR; TCRdb lists only in-frame clones, some missing. The table shows about 85,000 clones, with about four fifths occurring only once. This chain connects TRBV15 to TRBJ1-2; D perhaps matches TRBD1 (6 bases). The source is a human donor in a cohort sampled during active COVID-19. The source material was peripheral blood. The CDR3 loop is CATSREQGNNYGYTF. The CDR3 DNA follows: TGTGCCACCAGCAGAGAACAGGGCAATAACTATGGCTACACCTTC.